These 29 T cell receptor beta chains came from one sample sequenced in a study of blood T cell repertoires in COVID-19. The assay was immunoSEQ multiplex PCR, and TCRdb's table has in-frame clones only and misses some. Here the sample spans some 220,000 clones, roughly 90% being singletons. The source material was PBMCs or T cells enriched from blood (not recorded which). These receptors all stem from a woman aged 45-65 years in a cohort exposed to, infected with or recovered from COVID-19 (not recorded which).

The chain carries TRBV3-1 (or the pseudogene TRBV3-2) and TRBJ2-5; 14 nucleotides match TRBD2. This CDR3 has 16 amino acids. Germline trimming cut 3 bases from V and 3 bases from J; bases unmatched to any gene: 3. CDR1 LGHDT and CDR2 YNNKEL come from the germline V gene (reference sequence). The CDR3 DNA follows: TGTGCCAGCAGCCATGGACTAGCGGGGGGAGAAGAGACCCAGTACTTC. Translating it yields CASSHGLAGGEETQYF.

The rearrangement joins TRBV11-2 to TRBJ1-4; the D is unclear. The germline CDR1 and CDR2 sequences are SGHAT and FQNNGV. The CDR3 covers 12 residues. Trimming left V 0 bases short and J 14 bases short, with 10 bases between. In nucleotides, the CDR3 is TGTGCCAGCAGCTTAGATGGGTCGAGGCTGTTTTTT. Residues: CASSLDGSRLFF.

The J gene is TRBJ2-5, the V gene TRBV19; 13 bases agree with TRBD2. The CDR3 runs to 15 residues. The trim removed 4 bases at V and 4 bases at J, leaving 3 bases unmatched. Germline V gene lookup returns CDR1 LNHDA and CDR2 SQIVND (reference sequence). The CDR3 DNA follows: TGTGCCAGTAGTACCGGGACTAGCGGGGCAGAGACCCAGTACTTC. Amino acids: CASSTGTSGAETQYF.

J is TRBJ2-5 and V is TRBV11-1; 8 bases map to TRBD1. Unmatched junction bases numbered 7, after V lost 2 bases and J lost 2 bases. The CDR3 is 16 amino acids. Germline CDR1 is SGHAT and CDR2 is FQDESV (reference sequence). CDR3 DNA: TGTGCCAGCAGCTTATCCGGACAGGGAGGTCAAGAGACCCAGTACTTC. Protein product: CASSLSGQGGQETQYF. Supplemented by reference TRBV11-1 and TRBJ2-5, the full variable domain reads EAEVAQSPRYKITEKSQAVAFWCDPISGHATLYWYRQILGQGPELLVQFQDESVVDDSQLPKDRFSAERLKGVDSTLKIQPAELGDSAMYLCASSLSGQGGQETQYFGPGTRLLVL.

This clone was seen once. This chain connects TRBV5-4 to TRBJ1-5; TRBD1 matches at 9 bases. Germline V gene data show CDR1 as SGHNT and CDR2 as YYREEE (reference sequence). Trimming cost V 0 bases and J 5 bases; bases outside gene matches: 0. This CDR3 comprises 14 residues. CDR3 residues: CASSLGQGDQPQHF. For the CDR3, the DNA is TGTGCCAGCAGCTTGGGACAGGGGGATCAGCCCCAGCATTTT.

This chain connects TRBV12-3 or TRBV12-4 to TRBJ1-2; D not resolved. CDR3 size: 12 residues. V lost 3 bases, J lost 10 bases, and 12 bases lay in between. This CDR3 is CASSFTPRSYTF. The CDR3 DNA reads TGTGCCAGCAGTTTCACCCCGCGGTCCTACACCTTC.

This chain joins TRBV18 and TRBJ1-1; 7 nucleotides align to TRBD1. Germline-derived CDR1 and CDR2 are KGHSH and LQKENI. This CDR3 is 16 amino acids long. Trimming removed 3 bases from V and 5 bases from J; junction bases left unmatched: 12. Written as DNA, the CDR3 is TGTGCCAGCTCACCTTCAGGGGCCGGCAGGGGGACTGAAGCTTTCTTT. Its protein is CASSPSGAGRGTEAFF.

Here the CDR3 reads CASKREKMNTEAFF. In nucleotides, the CDR3 is TGTGCCAGTAAGCGGGAGAAGATGAACACTGAAGCTTTCTTT. The rearrangement uses TRBV19 and TRBJ1-1; unclear D gene. Germline V lookup: CDR1 LNHDA, CDR2 SQIVND (reference sequence). This CDR3 comprises 14 residues. The germline V and J ends were trimmed by 7 bases and 0 bases, with 12 bases remaining between them.

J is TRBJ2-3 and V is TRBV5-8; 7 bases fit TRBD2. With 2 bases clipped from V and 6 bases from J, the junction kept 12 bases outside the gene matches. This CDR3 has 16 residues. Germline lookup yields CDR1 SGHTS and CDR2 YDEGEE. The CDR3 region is CASSFNGRPGGDTQYF. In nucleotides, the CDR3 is TGTGCCAGCAGCTTCAACGGCAGACCCGGGGGGGATACGCAGTATTTT.

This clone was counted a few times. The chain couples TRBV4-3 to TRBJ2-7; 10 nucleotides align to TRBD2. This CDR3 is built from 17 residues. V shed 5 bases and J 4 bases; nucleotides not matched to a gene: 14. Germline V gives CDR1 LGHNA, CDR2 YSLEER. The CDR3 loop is CASSYQRGGLSGYEQYF. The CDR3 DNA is TGCGCCAGCAGCTACCAGCGGGGGGGCCTTTCGGGATACGAGCAGTACTTC.

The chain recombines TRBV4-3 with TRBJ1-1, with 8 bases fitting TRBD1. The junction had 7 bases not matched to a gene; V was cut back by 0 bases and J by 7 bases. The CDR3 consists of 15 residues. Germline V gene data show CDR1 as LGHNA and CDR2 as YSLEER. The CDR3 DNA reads TGCGCCAGCAGCCAAGAAACCACAGGGGGAATTGAAGCTTTCTTT. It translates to CASSQETTGGIEAFF.

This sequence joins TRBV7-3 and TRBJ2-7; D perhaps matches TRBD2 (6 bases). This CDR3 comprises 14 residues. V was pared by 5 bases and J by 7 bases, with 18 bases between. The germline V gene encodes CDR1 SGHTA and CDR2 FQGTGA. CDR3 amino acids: CASSLGGRASEQYF. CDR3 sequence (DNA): TGTGCCAGCAGCCTGGGGGGACGGGCTAGTGAGCAGTACTTC.

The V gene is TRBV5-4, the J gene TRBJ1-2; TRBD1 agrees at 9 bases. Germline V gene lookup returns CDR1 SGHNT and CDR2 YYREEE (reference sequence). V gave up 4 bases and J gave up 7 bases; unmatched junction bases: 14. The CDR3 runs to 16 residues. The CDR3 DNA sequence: TGTGCCAGCAGCCCTAGGAACAGGGGGCTGGGTAGTGGCTACACCTTC. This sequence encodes CASSPRNRGLGSGYTF.

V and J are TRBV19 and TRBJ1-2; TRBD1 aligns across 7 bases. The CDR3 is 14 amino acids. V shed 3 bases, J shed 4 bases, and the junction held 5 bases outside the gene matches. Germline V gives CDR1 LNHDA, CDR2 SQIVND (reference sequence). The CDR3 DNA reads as TGTGCCAGTAGTATCAACAGGGGCCCCTATGGCTACACCTTC. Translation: CASSINRGPYGYTF.

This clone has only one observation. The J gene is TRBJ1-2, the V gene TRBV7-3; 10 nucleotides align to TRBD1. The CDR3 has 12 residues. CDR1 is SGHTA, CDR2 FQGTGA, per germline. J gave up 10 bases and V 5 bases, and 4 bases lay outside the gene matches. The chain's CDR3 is CASSLGQGDYTF. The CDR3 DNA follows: TGTGCCAGCAGCCTAGGACAGGGGGACTACACCTTC.

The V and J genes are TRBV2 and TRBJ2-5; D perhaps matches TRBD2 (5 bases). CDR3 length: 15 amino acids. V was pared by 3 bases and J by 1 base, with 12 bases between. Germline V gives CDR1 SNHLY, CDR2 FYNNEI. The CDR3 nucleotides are TGTGCCAGCAGTGATGGCGGGCGACTCCAAGAGACCCAGTACTTC. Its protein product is CASSDGGRLQETQYF.

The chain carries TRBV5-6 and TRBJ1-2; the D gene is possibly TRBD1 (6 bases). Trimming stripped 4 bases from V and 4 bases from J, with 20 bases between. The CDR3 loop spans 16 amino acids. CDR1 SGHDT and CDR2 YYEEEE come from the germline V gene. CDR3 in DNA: TGTGCCAGCAGCCCCTACCCGAGACAGGAGTTCTATGGCTACACCTTC. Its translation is CASSPYPRQEFYGYTF.

CDR3 amino acids: CASSYSRRGNTEAFF. As DNA, the CDR3 is TGTGCCAGCAGTTACTCGCGAAGGGGGAACACTGAAGCTTTCTTT. This chain joins TRBV6-2 or TRBV6-3 and TRBJ1-1; maybe TRBD1 (5 bases). The V end lost 0 bases, the J end lost 1 base, and 9 bases lay between the germline ends. In germline, CDR1 is MNHEY, CDR2 SVGEGT. CDR3 length equals 15 residues.

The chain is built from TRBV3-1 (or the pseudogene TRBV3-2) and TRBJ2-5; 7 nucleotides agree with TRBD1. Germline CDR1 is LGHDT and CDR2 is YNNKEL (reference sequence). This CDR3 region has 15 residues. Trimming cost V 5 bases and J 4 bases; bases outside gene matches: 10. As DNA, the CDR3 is TGTGCCAGCAGCGAGAACCCGACAGGGCGAGAGACCCAGTACTTC. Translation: CASSENPTGRETQYF.

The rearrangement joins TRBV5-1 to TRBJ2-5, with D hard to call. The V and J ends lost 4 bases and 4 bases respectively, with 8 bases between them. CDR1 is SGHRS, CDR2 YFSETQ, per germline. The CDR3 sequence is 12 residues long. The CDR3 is CASSATTETQYF. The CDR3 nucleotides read TGCGCCAGCAGCGCCACAACAGAGACCCAGTACTTC. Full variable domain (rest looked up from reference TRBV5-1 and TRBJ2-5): KAGVTQTPRYLIKTRGQQVTLSCSPISGHRSVSWYQQTPGQGLQFLFEYFSETQRNKGNFPGRFSGRQFSNSRSEMNVSTLELGDSALYLCASSATTETQYFGPGTRLLVL.

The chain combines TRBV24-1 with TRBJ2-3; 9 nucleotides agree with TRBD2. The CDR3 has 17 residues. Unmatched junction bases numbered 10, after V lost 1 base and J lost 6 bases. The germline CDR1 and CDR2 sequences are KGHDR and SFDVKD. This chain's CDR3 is CATSDLPLAGSSDTQYF. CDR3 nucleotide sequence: TGTGCCACCAGTGATTTACCGCTAGCGGGGTCCTCGGATACGCAGTATTTT.

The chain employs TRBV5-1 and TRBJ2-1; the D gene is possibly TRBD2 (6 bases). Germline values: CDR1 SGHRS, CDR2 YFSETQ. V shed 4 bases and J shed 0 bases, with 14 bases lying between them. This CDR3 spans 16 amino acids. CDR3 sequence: CASSPGGDSSYNEQFF. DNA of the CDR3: TGCGCCAGCAGCCCGGGCGGGGATAGCTCCTACAATGAGCAGTTCTTC.

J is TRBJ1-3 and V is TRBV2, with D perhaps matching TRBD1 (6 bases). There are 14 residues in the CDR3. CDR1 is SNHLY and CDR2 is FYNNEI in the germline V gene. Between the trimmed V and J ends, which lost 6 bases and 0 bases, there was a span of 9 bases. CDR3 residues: CASSRDISGNTIYF. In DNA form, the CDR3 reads TGTGCCAGCAGCAGGGACATCTCTGGAAACACCATATATTTT.

CDR3 DNA sequence: TGCGCCAGCAGCCAGCCCGGGACTAGCGGGGAGGCCGGGGAGCTGTTTTTT. It translates to CASSQPGTSGEAGELFF. The chain joins TRBV4-1 to TRBJ2-2; 13 nucleotides match TRBD2. Germline values: CDR1 MGHRA, CDR2 YSYEKL. With V trimmed by 3 bases and J by 6 bases, 7 bases remained unmatched. The CDR3 runs 17 residues.

CDR3 DNA sequence: TGTGCCAGCAGCTTTCGAATCGAGGGGGGGGATACGCAGTATTTT. Its protein product is CASSFRIEGGDTQYF. The rearrangement links TRBV5-4 to TRBJ2-3; a possible D gene is TRBD2 (7 bases). Germline V gives CDR1 SGHNT, CDR2 YYREEE (reference sequence). Trimming removed 2 bases from V and 6 bases from J, with 16 bases in between. CDR3 length: 15 residues.

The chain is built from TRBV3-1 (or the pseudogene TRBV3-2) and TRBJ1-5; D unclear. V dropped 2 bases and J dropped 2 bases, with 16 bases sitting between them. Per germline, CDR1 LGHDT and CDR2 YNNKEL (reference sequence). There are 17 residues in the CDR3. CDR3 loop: CASSQMFGFWRNQPQHF. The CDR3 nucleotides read TGTGCCAGCAGCCAAATGTTTGGTTTTTGGCGCAATCAGCCCCAGCATTTT.

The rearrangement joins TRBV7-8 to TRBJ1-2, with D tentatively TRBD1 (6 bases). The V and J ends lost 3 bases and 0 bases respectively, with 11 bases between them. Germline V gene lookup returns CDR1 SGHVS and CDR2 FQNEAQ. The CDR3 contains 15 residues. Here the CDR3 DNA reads TGTGCCAGCAGCTTGCGGACAGAGACTAACTATGGCTACACCTTC. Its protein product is CASSLRTETNYGYTF.

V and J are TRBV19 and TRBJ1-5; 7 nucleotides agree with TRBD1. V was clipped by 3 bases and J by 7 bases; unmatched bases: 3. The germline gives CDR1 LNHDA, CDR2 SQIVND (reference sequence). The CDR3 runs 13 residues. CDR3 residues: CASSIQGGQPQHF. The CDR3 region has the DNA TGTGCCAGTAGTATCCAGGGGGGCCAGCCCCAGCATTTT.

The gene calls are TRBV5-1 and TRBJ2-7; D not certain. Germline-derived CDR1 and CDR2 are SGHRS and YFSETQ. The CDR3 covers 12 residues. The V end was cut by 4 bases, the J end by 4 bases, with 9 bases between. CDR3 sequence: CASSPDNYEQYF. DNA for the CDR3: TGCGCCAGCAGCCCCGACAATTACGAGCAGTACTTC.